A selection of T cell receptor beta chains follows, all from one sample in a study of a mutant IDH1 vaccine in newly diagnosed glioma. These TCRs' antigens remain unknown. The assay was immunoSEQ multiplex PCR, and TCRdb's table has in-frame clones only and misses some. The sample includes under 150,000 clones, roughly 90% of them seen just once. Sequencing used PBMCs, obtained from a glioma patient whose treatment included an IDH1 peptide vaccine. The receptors come from a woman aged 45-60 years with glioma. The CDR3 runs from the conserved cysteine through the conserved F or W. Fields, in order: J gene, clone size, D gene, V gene, CDR3 protein, CDR3 DNA. The D gene is left open where the match is weak. Rows may omit the clone size; those that give it use once, few, many or a size class.

j_gene: TRBJ2-7; abundance: -; d_gene: -; v_gene: TRBV10-2; CDR3aa: CASSESGLYEQYF; CDR3nt: TGCGCCAGCAGTGAGAGCGGACTCTACGAGCAGTACTTC
j_gene: TRBJ2-1; abundance: -; d_gene: TRBD2; v_gene: TRBV5-1; CDR3aa: CASRAEVAGLLSSYNEQFF; CDR3nt: TGCGCCAGCAGGGCGGAGGTAGCGGGGCTACTGAGCTCCTACAATGAGCAGTTCTTC
j_gene: TRBJ1-4; abundance: -; d_gene: -; v_gene: TRBV18; CDR3aa: CASSPQGMREKLFF; CDR3nt: TGTGCCAGCTCACCACAGGGTATGCGTGAAAAACTGTTTTTT
j_gene: TRBJ2-6; abundance: -; d_gene: -; v_gene: TRBV7-3; CDR3aa: CASSLESANVLTF; CDR3nt: TGTGCCAGCAGCTTAGAGTCGGCCAACGTCCTGACTTTC
j_gene: TRBJ1-5; abundance: few; d_gene: -; v_gene: TRBV28; CDR3aa: CASRQSNQPQHF; CDR3nt: TGTGCCAGCAGGCAGAGCAATCAGCCCCAGCATTTT
j_gene: TRBJ1-1; abundance: -; d_gene: TRBD1; v_gene: TRBV28; CDR3aa: CASSSGSQGATEAFF; CDR3nt: TGTGCCAGCAGTTCGGGATCACAGGGGGCCACTGAAGCTTTCTTT
j_gene: TRBJ1-4; abundance: -; d_gene: -; v_gene: TRBV14; CDR3aa: CASSQEYRGSTNEKLFF; CDR3nt: TGTGCCAGCAGCCAAGAATATAGGGGCTCAACTAATGAAAAACTGTTTTTT
j_gene: TRBJ2-7; abundance: -; d_gene: TRBD1; v_gene: TRBV5-1; CDR3aa: CASSRFAGTGRDEQYF; CDR3nt: TGCGCCAGCAGCCGTTTCGCCGGGACAGGGAGGGACGAGCAGTACTTC
j_gene: TRBJ2-1; abundance: -; d_gene: -; v_gene: TRBV30; CDR3aa: CAWSVIRGEQFF; CDR3nt: TGTGCCTGGAGTGTGATAAGGGGTGAGCAGTTCTTC
j_gene: TRBJ2-7; abundance: -; d_gene: TRBD1; v_gene: TRBV27; CDR3aa: CASSFIGQGAYEQYF; CDR3nt: TGTGCCAGCAGTTTCATCGGACAGGGGGCCTACGAGCAGTACTTC